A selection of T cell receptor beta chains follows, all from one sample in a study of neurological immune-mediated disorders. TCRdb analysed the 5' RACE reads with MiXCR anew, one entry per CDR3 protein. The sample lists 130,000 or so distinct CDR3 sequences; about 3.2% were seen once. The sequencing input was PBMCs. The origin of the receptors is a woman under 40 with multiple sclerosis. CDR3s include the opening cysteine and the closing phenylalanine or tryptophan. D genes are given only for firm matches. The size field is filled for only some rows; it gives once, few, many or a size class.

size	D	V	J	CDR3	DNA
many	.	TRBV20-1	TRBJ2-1	CSARPENAYNEQFF	TGCAGTGCCCGTCCGGAGAACGCCTACAATGAGCAGTTCTTC
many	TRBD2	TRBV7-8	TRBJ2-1	CASSSPGLIYEQFF	TGTGCCAGCAGCTCCCCGGGACTAATCTATGAGCAGTTCTTC
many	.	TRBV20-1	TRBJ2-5	CSADTGGAQGAQYF	TGCAGTGCAGACACTGGCGGGGCCCAAGGGGCCCAGTACTTC
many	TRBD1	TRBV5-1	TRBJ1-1	CASSLRDRGGTEAFF	TGCGCCAGCAGCCTCCGGGACAGGGGTGGGACTGAAGCTTTCTTT
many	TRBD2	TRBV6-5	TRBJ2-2	CASSYRTSGNTGELFF	TGTGCCAGCAGTTACCGGACTAGCGGCAACACCGGGGAGCTGTTTTTT
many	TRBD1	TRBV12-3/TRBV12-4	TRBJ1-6	CASSYGQDHSPLHF	TGTGCCAGCAGTTATGGACAGGATCATTCACCCCTCCACTTT
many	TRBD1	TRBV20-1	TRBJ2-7	CSAARDRNYEQYF	TGCAGTGCTGCCCGGGACAGGAACTACGAGCAGTACTTC
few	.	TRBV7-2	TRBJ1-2	CASSSYPAGTYGYTF	TGTGCCAGCAGCTCTTACCCGGCAGGGACCTATGGCTACACCTTC
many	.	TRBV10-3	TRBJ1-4	CAISPTEGTQKLFF	TGTGCCATCAGCCCGACGGAGGGGACGCAAAAACTGTTTTTT
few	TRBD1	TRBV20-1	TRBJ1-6	CSARQTGTINNSTLNF	TGCAGTGCCCGGCAGACAGGGACGATTAATAATTCAACCCTCAACTTT
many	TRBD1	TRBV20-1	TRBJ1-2	CSARDTFGAGGVWGYTF	TGCAGTGCTAGAGATACTTTCGGTGCAGGGGGGGTGTGGGGCTACACCTTC
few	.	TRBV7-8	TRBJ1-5	CASSLIDTDSNQPQHF	TGTGCCAGCAGCCTAATTGACACCGATAGCAATCAGCCCCAGCATTTT
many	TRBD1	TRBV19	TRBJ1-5	CASSPFTGVANQPQHF	TGTGCCAGTAGCCCCTTTACAGGGGTGGCCAATCAGCCCCAGCATTTT
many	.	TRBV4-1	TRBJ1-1	CASSQVPWRTDTEAFF	TGCGCCAGCAGCCAAGTCCCCTGGCGGACGGACACTGAAGCTTTCTTT
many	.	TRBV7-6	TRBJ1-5	CASSLAPHPSNQPQHF	TGTGCCAGCAGCTTAGCGCCACACCCTAGCAATCAGCCCCAGCATTTT
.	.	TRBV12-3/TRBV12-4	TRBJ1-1	CASNFHPNTEAFF	TGTGCCAGCAACTTCCACCCCAACACTGAAGCTTTCTTT
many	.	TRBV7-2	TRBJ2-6	CASSFQAGVGLAGANVLTF	TGTGCCAGCAGCTTCCAAGCTGGGGTTGGATTGGCTGGGGCCAACGTCCTGACTTTC
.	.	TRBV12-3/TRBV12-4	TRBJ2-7	CASRGYGVYYEQYF	TGTGCCAGCAGGGGCTACGGAGTATACTACGAGCAGTACTTC
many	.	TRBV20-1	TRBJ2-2	CSATRRWGTGELFF	TGCAGCGCCACCAGGAGGTGGGGAACCGGGGAGCTGTTTTTT
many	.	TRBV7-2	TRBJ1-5	CASSPMTGVQPQHF	TGTGCCAGCAGCCCAATGACAGGCGTTCAGCCCCAGCATTTT
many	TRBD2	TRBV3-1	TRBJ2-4	CASGRAEGNIQYF	TGTGCCAGCGGGAGGGCGGAAGGAAACATTCAGTACTTC
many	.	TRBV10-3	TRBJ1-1	CAISEAVEAFF	TGTGCCATCAGTGAAGCTGTTGAAGCTTTCTTT
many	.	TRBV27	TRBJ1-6	CASSFRRNSPLHF	TGTGCCAGCAGTTTTCGCCGGAATTCACCCCTCCACTTT
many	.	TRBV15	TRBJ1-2	CATSGLAGSYGYTF	TGTGCCACCAGCGGCCTGGCAGGGTCCTATGGCTACACCTTC
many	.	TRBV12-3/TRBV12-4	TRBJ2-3	CASSPDLGMASDTQYF	TGTGCCAGCAGCCCCGACCTAGGTATGGCCTCAGATACGCAGTATTTT
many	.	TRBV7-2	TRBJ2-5	CASSLGGGEQETQYF	TGTGCCAGCAGCTTAGGGGGGGGCGAGCAAGAGACCCAGTACTTC
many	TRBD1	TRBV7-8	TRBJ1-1	CASSLAGTGAEAFF	TGTGCCAGCAGCTTAGCCGGGACAGGGGCTGAAGCTTTCTTT
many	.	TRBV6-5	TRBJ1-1	CASSYMGQAATEAFF	TGTGCCAGCAGTTACATGGGGCAGGCGGCCACTGAAGCTTTCTTT
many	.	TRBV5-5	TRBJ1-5	CASSFKGTSNQPQHF	TGTGCCAGCAGCTTCAAGGGGACTAGCAATCAGCCCCAGCATTTT
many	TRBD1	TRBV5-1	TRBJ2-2	CASSTGTVAGTGELFF	TGCGCCAGCAGCACAGGGACAGTGGCCGGGACCGGGGAGCTGTTTTTT
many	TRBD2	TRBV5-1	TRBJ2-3	CASSLLLAGNTDTQYF	TGCGCCAGCAGCTTGTTACTAGCGGGGAACACAGATACGCAGTATTTT
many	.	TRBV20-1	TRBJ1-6	CSARIRGHGRFSGSPLHF	TGCAGTGCTAGAATAAGGGGACACGGTCGTTTTTCGGGTTCACCCCTCCACTTT
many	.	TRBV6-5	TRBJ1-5	CASSWNPNQPQHF	TGTGCCAGCAGTTGGAACCCCAATCAGCCCCAGCATTTT
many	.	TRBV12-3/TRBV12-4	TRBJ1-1	CASSSYSDQSAEAFF	TGTGCCAGCAGTTCATACAGCGATCAATCGGCTGAAGCTTTCTTT
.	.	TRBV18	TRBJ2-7	CASSPEGTNEQYF	TGTGCCAGCTCACCAGAAGGGACCAACGAGCAGTACTTC
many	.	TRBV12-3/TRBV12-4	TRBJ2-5	CASSFRIDSRSETQYF	TGTGCCAGCAGTTTTAGGATTGACAGCCGGTCGGAGACCCAGTACTTC
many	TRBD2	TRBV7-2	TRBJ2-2	CASSLTRLAGVTGELFF	TGTGCCAGCAGCTTAACCCGACTAGCGGGAGTTACCGGGGAGCTGTTTTTT
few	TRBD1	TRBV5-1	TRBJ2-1	CASSLVARGQYNEQFF	TGCGCCAGCAGCTTGGTGGCCAGGGGGCAGTACAATGAGCAGTTCTTC
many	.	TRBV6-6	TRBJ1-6	CASSPGPGALHF	TGTGCCAGCAGTCCCGGTCCTGGGGCCCTCCACTTT